This passage covers 15 T cell receptor beta chains from one sample sequenced in a study of cytomegalovirus exposure and HLA in healthy donors. The PCR ran on 60 Vbeta and 13 Jbeta primers. Data came from immunoSEQ multiplex PCR; TCRdb stores just in-frame clones and leaves some out. This sample yields 85,000 to 100,000 clones, of which 63% are seen a single time; 6% to 6.5% belongs to the top ten. Sequenced input: PBMCs. These receptor sequences come from a woman in her twenties or thirties in good health and CMV-seronegative.

The rearrangement uses TRBV7-9 and TRBJ1-2; D ambiguous. The CDR3 length is 12 residues. The germline gives CDR1 SEHNR, CDR2 FQNEAQ (reference sequence). The V end lost 0 bases, the J end lost 4 bases, and 3 bases lay between the germline ends. In nucleotides, the CDR3 is TGTGCCAGCAGCTTAGCCTCCTATGGCTACACCTTC. Its translation is CASSLASYGYTF.

This clone showed up just once. This chain uses TRBV19 with TRBJ2-3; 8 nucleotides agree with TRBD1. CDR1 is LNHDA, CDR2 SQIVND, per germline (reference sequence). CDR3 length: 15 amino acids. With 7 bases clipped from V and 1 base from J, the junction kept 7 bases outside the gene matches. The CDR3 reads CASTHPGQGTDTQYF. The CDR3 DNA sequence: TGTGCCAGTACTCACCCGGGACAGGGCACAGATACGCAGTATTTT.

This chain links TRBV6-5 with TRBJ1-1; D is undetermined. The CDR3 is made up of 14 amino acids. Trimming took 4 bases from V and 0 from J, leaving 9 bases between them. From germline, CDR1 is MNHEY and CDR2 SVGAGI. The CDR3 loop reads CASSWLGLNTEAFF. The CDR3 nucleotides are TGTGCCAGCAGTTGGCTGGGCCTGAACACTGAAGCTTTCTTT.

The chain links TRBV19 to TRBJ2-7, with 13 bases matching TRBD2. Unmatched junction bases numbered 4, after V lost 6 bases and J lost 2 bases. CDR1 LNHDA and CDR2 SQIVND come from the germline V gene (reference sequence). CDR3 size: 15 residues. The CDR3 sequence is CASSGTSGTAYEQYF. The CDR3 DNA sequence: TGTGCCAGTAGCGGGACTAGCGGGACAGCCTACGAGCAGTACTTC.

CDR3 coding DNA: TGTGCCAGCAGTTACTCGCGGACAGGGGGCGGCGAGCAGTACTTC. Its protein product is CASSYSRTGGGEQYF. The chain carries TRBV6-5 and TRBJ2-7; 11 bases fit TRBD1. J gave up 6 bases and V 0 bases, and 4 bases lay outside the gene matches. The CDR3 loop spans 15 amino acids. Germline CDR1 MNHEY, CDR2 SVGAGI.

This sequence joins TRBV2 and TRBJ2-7; TRBD1 aligns across 7 bases. Germline loops: CDR1 SNHLY, CDR2 FYNNEI. Trimming removed 5 bases from V and 6 bases from J; junction bases left unmatched: 16. The CDR3 runs 16 residues. The CDR3 nucleotides are TGTGCCAGCAGTACAGAGCGACAAGGGGGCCTTTTCGAGCAGTACTTC. Protein product: CASSTERQGGLFEQYF.

The rearrangement uses TRBV2 and TRBJ2-3; 7 bases are shared with TRBD2. The CDR3 covers 16 residues. Germline CDR1 SNHLY, CDR2 FYNNEI. V gave up 5 bases and J gave up 2 bases; unmatched junction bases: 10. The CDR3 is CASSLTAGTNTDTQYF. CDR3 DNA sequence: TGTGCCAGCAGTCTCACTGCCGGGACTAACACAGATACGCAGTATTTT.

The V and J genes are TRBV19 and TRBJ1-1; the match to TRBD1 covers 8 bases. This CDR3 spans 15 amino acids. Germline trimming cut 4 bases from V and 2 bases from J; bases unmatched to any gene: 6. The germline CDR1 and CDR2 sequences are LNHDA and SQIVND (reference sequence). CDR3 in DNA: TGTGCCAGTAGTACCCAAGGACAGGGAAACACTGAAGCTTTCTTT. Encoded protein: CASSTQGQGNTEAFF. Combining the CDR3 with reference TRBV19 and TRBJ1-1 gives the whole variable domain DGGITQSPKYLFRKEGQNVTLSCEQNLNHDAMYWYRQDPGQGLRLIYYSQIVNDFQKGDIAEGYSVSREKKESFPLTVTSAQKNPTAFYLCASSTQGQGNTEAFFGQGTRLTVV.

This clone has only a few counts. The chain couples TRBV6-6 to TRBJ1-4; tentative D call: TRBD1 (6 bases). The CDR3 is 15 amino acids. Germline assignment: CDR1 MNHNY and CDR2 SVGAGI (reference sequence). V was trimmed by 5 bases and J by 7 bases, leaving 17 bases between them. In nucleotides, the CDR3 is TGTGCCAGCAGTGCTTCTGGGGGCCTGGGTGAAAAACTGTTTTTT. Its protein product is CASSASGGLGEKLFF.

In DNA form, the CDR3 reads TGTGCCAGCAGCTTCCGGGACAGGGAGACAGATACGCAGTATTTT. This gives the protein CASSFRDRETDTQYF. The chain couples TRBV5-4 to TRBJ2-3; TRBD1 matches at 9 bases. The J segment lost 3 bases and the V segment lost 2 bases, leaving 4 bases of the junction unmatched. Germline V gene lookup returns CDR1 SGHNT and CDR2 YYREEE (reference sequence). The CDR3 consists of 15 residues.

The CDR3 DNA is TGTGCCAGCAGTGACTCGGCGGGGAGGGATGAGCAGTTCTTC. Its protein is CASSDSAGRDEQFF. The rearrangement links TRBV6-4 to TRBJ2-1; 7 nucleotides align to TRBD2. Per the germline V gene, CDR1 is MRHNA and CDR2 is SNTAGT. The CDR3 spans 14 residues. Trimming took 0 bases from V and 8 from J; bases not matched to a gene: 4.

This clone has just a few counts. The chain carries TRBV6-1 and TRBJ1-1; no clear D gene. Per the germline V gene, CDR1 is MNHNS and CDR2 is SASEGT. This CDR3 has 14 residues. Trimming left V 6 bases short and J 0 bases short, with 11 bases between. The CDR3 bases are TGTGCCAGCAGCTTCGACAAGGTGAACACTGAAGCTTTCTTT. It translates to CASSFDKVNTEAFF.

The V call is TRBV6-1, the J call TRBJ2-1, with a weak D call TRBD2 (6 bases). The CDR3 covers 18 residues. Per the germline V gene, CDR1 is MNHNS and CDR2 is SASEGT. The ends were cut back, 2 bases at V and 4 bases at J, with 21 bases in the middle. CDR3 residues: CASSEIPYAGTPYNEQFF. The CDR3 nucleotides read TGTGCCAGCAGTGAAATACCGTACGCGGGAACCCCATACAATGAGCAGTTCTTC.

The chain is built from TRBV5-1 and TRBJ2-1; 8 positions agree with TRBD2. Losses at the gene ends were 0 bases for V and 4 bases for J; bases not matched to a gene: 6. The CDR3 covers 16 residues. The V gene's germline CDR1 is SGHRS and CDR2 YFSETQ. The CDR3 nucleotides are TGCGCCAGCAGCTTGGCCGCCGTAGCGGGGTACAATGAGCAGTTCTTC. It translates to CASSLAAVAGYNEQFF. The whole variable domain, remainder taken from reference TRBV5-1 and TRBJ2-1, is KAGVTQTPRYLIKTRGQQVTLSCSPISGHRSVSWYQQTPGQGLQFLFEYFSETQRNKGNFPGRFSGRQFSNSRSEMNVSTLELGDSALYLCASSLAAVAGYNEQFFGPGTRLTVL.

The chain joins TRBV19 to TRBJ1-5, with 7 bases identical to TRBD1. V lost 3 bases to trimming and J lost 1 base; unmatched junction nucleotides: 9. The CDR3 consists of 17 residues. Germline loops: CDR1 LNHDA, CDR2 SQIVND (reference sequence). CDR3 DNA: TGTGCCAGTAGTATTTTAGGGGGCCTGGGGAGCAATCAGCCCCAGCATTTT. Translation: CASSILGGLGSNQPQHF.